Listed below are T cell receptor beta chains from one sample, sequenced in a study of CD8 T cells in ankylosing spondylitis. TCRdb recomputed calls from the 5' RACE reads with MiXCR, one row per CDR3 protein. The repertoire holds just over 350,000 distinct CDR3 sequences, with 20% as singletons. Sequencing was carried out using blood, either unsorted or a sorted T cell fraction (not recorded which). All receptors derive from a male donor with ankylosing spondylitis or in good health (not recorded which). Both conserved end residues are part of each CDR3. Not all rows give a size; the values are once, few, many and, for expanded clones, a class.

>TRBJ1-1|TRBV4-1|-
CASSQETGFMYTEAFF
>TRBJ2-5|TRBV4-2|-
CASSQVTSGGRETQYF
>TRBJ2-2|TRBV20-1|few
CSARETNTGELFF
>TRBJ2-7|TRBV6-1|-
CASSVGTGDSVGEQYF
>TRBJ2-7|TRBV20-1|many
CSASLAGSSYEQYF
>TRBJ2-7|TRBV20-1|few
CSARDLTGTYEQYF
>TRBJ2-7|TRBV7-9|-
CASSPTSGVPPYEQYF
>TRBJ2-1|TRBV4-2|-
CASSQGRDKDVDEQFF
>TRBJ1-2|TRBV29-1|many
CSVEDPQWRVGYGYTF
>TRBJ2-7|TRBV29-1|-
CSVEDALYEQYF
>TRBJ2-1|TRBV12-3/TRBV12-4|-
CASSLDPRVEQFF
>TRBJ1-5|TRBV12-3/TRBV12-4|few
CASSVQGADQPQHF
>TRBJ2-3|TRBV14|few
CASSPRTSGSTDTQYF
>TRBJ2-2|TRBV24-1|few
CATSDSRDSGELFF
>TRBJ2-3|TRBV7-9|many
CASSLGTASTDTQYF
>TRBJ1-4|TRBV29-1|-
CSVESFHEKLFF
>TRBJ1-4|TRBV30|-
CAWSVDLGEKLFF
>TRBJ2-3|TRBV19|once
CASSIRDSGTDTQYF
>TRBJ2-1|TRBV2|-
CASSEEGIEWDEQFF
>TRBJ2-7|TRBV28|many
CASSFWGPSTVNYEQYF